The 10 T cell receptor beta chains listed next were all sequenced from one sample in a study of CD8 T cells in ankylosing spondylitis (dated by TCRdb to the late 2010s). Libraries were prepared through 5' RACE. For sequencing, an Illumina HiSeq 2500 was employed. TCRdb reprocessing: public reads trimmed at Q25 with fastp, clones called with MiXCR, in-frame beta chains kept. Each CDR3 protein appears once, grouped with its most common genes and DNA. In this sample the table shows 250,000 to 350,000 distinct CDR3 sequences, 20% of which occur a single time. The top ten clonotypes cover less than 9% of the sample. Sequencing was carried out using blood, either unsorted or a sorted T cell fraction (not recorded which). The receptors here all came from a male donor with ankylosing spondylitis or in good health (not recorded which).

In its sample, this clonotype was seen a few times. V gene TRBV7-2 combines with J gene TRBJ1-2; D not certain. CDR1 is SGHTA, CDR2 FQGNSA, per germline. V shed 3 bases and J shed 4 bases, with 6 bases lying between them. The CDR3 spans 12 residues. The CDR3 spells CASSFGVYGYTF. The CDR3 DNA follows: TGTGCCAGCAGCTTCGGGGTCTATGGCTACACCTTC.

This rearrangement joins TRBV9 to TRBJ2-7; D possibly corresponds to TRBD2 (5 bases). This CDR3 is 14 amino acids long. Deletions cut 0 bases from V and 1 base from J, with 8 bases between. Germline V gives CDR1 SGDLS, CDR2 YYNGEE. DNA of the CDR3: TGTGCCAGCAGCGTAGGAGCGGAGTCCTACGAGCAGTACGTC. It yields the protein CASSVGAESYEQYV.

V and J are TRBV15 and TRBJ2-5; perhaps TRBD1 as D (6 bases). The germline V gene encodes CDR1 LNHNV and CDR2 YYDKDF (reference sequence). The CDR3 sequence is 14 residues long. V gave up 5 bases and J gave up 1 base, with 11 bases separating them. CDR3 nucleotides: TGTGCCACCAGCTTACGAGGGGGCCAAGAGACCCAGTACTTC. It specifies CATSLRGGQETQYF.

This chain connects TRBV4-1 to TRBJ2-7, with TRBD2 matching 10 bases. The CDR3 sequence is 17 residues long. J gave up 2 bases and V 0 bases, and 7 bases lay outside the gene matches. Germline V CDR1 and CDR2: MGHRA, YSYEKL. The CDR3 loop reads CASSQDFRTSGTYEQYV. As DNA, the CDR3 is TGCGCCAGCAGCCAAGATTTCCGGACTAGCGGAACCTACGAGCAGTACGTC.

This clonotype was recorded a few times. The gene calls are TRBV11-2 and TRBJ2-1; D gene uncertain. The CDR3 consists of 17 residues. V gave up 1 base and J gave up 0 bases, with 13 bases separating them. Germline V gives CDR1 SGHAT, CDR2 FQNNGV. The CDR3 loop is CASSLGIPGSSYNEQFF. In nucleotides, the CDR3 is TGTGCCAGCAGCTTAGGTATCCCGGGTAGCTCCTACAATGAGCAGTTCTTC.

This clonotype was counted only a few times. The V and J genes are TRBV28 and TRBJ2-1; 7 bases map to TRBD2. There are 16 residues in the CDR3. With V trimmed by 2 bases and J by 5 bases, 9 bases remained unmatched. Germline V CDR1 and CDR2: MDHEN, SYDVKM. Here the CDR3 DNA reads TGTGCCAGCAGTTTACCGGGACTAACCCATCACAATGAGCAGTTCTTC. Its translation: CASSLPGLTHHNEQFF. Combining the CDR3 with reference TRBV28 and TRBJ2-1 gives the whole variable domain DVKVTQSSRYLVKRTGEKVFLECVQDMDHENMFWYRQDPGLGLRLIYFSYDVKMKEKGDIPEGYSVSREKKERFSLILESASTNQTSMYLCASSLPGLTHHNEQFFGPGTRLTVL.

This chain links TRBV5-1 with TRBJ1-4; TRBD1 matches at 9 bases. Germline V lookup: CDR1 SGHRS, CDR2 YFSETQ. V lost 4 bases, J lost 8 bases, and 9 bases stayed unmatched. This CDR3 has 15 residues. The CDR3 is CASSVNRGRSEKLFF. The DNA of the CDR3 is TGCGCCAGCAGCGTAAACAGGGGGCGCAGCGAAAAACTGTTTTTT.

This clonotype has ten or more counts. V is TRBV3-1 and J is TRBJ1-4; a weak D match, TRBD1 (6 bases). The CDR3 runs 14 residues. Trimming pared 1 base from V and 8 bases from J, leaving 11 bases between. The germline V gene encodes CDR1 LGHDT and CDR2 YNNKEL (reference sequence). In DNA form, the CDR3 reads TGTGCCAGCAGCCAAGGGGGGGCGCGGGAAAAACTGTTTTTT. It encodes CASSQGGAREKLFF.

The chain joins TRBV5-1 to TRBJ1-5, with no clear D. Per the germline V gene, CDR1 is SGHRS and CDR2 is YFSETQ. The length of the CDR3 is 16 residues. With 0 bases removed from V and 2 bases from J, the gap between germline ends came to 12 bases. The CDR3 region is CASSLGTDTRNQPQHF. The CDR3, as DNA: TGCGCCAGCAGCTTGGGGACCGACACCCGCAATCAGCCCCAGCATTTT.

This clonotype has a handful of counts. The CDR3 DNA sequence: TGTGCCAGCAGCCAACGGGGCATAGGCACAGATACGCAGTATTTT. Amino acid sequence: CASSQRGIGTDTQYF. This chain links TRBV3-1 with TRBJ2-3; the D gene could be TRBD1 or TRBD2 (5 bases each). Trimming removed 2 bases at V and 1 base at J, with 10 bases between. The CDR3 is made up of 15 amino acids. Germline V gene sequence: CDR1 LGHDT, CDR2 YNNKEL (reference sequence).